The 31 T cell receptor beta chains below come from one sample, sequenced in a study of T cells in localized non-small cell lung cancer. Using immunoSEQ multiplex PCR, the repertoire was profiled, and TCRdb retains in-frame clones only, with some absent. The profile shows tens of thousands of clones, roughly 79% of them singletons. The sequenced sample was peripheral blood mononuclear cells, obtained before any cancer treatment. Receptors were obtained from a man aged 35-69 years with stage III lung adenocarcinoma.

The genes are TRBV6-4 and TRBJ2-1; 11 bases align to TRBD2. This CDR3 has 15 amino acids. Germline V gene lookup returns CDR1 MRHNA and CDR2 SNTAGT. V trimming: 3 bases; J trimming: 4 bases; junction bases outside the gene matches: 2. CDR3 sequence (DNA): TGTGCCAGCAGTGATAGCGGGGGGGATTACAATGAGCAGTTCTTC. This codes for CASSDSGGDYNEQFF.

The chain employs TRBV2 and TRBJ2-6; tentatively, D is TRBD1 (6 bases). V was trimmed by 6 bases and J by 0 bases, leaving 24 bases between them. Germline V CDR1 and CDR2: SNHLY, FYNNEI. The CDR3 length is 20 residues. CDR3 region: CASSPLPRQVASSGANVLTF. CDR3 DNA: TGTGCCAGCAGCCCTCTCCCCCGACAGGTAGCCAGCTCTGGGGCCAACGTCCTGACTTTC.

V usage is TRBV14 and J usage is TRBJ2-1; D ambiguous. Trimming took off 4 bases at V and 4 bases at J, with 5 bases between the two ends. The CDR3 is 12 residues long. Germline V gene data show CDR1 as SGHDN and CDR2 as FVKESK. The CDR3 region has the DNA TGTGCCAGCAGCCCAGGTTACAATGAGCAGTTCTTC. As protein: CASSPGYNEQFF.

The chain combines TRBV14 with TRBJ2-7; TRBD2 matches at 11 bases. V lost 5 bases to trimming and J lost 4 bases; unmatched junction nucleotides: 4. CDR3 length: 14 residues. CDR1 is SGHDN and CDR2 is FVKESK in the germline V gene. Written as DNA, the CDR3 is TGTGCCAGCAGCGGACTAGCGGGCGTTTACGAGCAGTACTTC. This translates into CASSGLAGVYEQYF.

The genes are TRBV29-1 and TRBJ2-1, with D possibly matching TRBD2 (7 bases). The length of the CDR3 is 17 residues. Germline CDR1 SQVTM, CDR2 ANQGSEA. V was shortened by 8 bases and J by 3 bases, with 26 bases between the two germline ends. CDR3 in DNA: TGCAGCTCTGTGGGTAGGGGGGGTACCGGGGTCTACAATGAGCAGTTCTTC. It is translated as CSSVGRGGTGVYNEQFF.

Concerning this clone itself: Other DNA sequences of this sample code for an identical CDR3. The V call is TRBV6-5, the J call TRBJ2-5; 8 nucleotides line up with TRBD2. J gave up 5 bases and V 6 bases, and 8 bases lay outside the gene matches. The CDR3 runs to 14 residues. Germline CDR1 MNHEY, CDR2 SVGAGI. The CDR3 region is CASSPGGALETQYF. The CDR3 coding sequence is TGTGCCAGCAGCCCCGGGGGGGCCCTCGAGACCCAGTACTTC.

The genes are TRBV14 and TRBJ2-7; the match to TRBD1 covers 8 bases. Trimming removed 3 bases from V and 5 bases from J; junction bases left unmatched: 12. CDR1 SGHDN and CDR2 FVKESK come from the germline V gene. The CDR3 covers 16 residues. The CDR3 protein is CASSHFDRGQVDEQYF. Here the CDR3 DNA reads TGTGCCAGCAGCCATTTTGATAGGGGACAGGTCGACGAGCAGTACTTC.

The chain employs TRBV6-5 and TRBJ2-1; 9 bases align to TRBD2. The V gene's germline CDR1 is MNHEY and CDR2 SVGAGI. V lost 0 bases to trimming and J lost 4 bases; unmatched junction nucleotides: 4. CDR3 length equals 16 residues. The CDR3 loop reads CASSYSRLAVYNEQFF. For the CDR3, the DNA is TGTGCCAGCAGTTACTCGAGACTAGCGGTATACAATGAGCAGTTCTTC.

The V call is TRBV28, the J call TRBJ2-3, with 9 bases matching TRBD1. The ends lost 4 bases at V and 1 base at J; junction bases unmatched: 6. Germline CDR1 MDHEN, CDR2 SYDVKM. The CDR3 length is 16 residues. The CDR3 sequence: CASSSSGTGRTDTQYF. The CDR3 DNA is TGTGCCAGCAGTTCATCCGGGACAGGGCGCACAGATACGCAGTATTTT.

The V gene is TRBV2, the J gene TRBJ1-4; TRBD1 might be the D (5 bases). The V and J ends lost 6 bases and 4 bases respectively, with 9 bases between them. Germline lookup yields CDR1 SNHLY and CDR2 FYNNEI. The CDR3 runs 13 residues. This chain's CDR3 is CASRGQVNEKLFF. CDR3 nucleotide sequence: TGTGCCAGCAGAGGACAAGTTAATGAAAAACTGTTTTTT.

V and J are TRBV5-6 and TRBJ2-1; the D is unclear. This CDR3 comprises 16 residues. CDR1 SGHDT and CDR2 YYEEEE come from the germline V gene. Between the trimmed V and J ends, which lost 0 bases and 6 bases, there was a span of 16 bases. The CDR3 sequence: CASSLVTSTSANEQFF. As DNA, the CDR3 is TGTGCCAGCAGCTTGGTGACCAGCACCTCGGCCAATGAGCAGTTCTTC.

As DNA, the CDR3 is TGTGCTAGTGGTTTGCCTCTACAGGCTTTGTATGGCTACACCTTC. This sequence encodes CASGLPLQALYGYTF. V and J are TRBV12-5 and TRBJ1-2, with a possible D match to TRBD1 (5 bases). The V end lost 2 bases, the J end lost 5 bases, and 15 bases lay between the germline ends. CDR1 is LGHNT and CDR2 is FRNRAP in the germline V gene. CDR3 size: 15 residues.

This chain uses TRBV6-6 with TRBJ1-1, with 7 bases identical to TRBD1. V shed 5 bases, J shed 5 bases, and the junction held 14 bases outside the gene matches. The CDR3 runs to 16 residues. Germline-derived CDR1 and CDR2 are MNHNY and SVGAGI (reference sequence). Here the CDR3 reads CASSPQTGMRGTEAFF. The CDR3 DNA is TGTGCCAGCAGTCCCCAGACAGGGATGAGAGGGACTGAAGCTTTCTTT.

The CDR3 sequence: CASTGGETQYF. CDR3 nucleotides: TGCGCCAGCACCGGGGGAGAGACCCAGTACTTC. The V call is TRBV4-1, the J call TRBJ2-5, with D perhaps matching TRBD2 (6 bases). Per germline, CDR1 MGHRA and CDR2 YSYEKL. With 7 bases removed from V and 4 bases from J, the gap between germline ends came to 7 bases. The CDR3 is 11 amino acids.

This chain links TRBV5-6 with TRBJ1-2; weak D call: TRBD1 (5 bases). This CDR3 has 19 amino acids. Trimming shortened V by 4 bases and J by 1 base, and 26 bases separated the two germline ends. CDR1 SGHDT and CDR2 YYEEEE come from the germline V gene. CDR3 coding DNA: TGTGCCAGCAGCGATATTTCAGGGACGGATACCTTCCTTAACTATGGCTACACCTTC. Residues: CASSDISGTDTFLNYGYTF.

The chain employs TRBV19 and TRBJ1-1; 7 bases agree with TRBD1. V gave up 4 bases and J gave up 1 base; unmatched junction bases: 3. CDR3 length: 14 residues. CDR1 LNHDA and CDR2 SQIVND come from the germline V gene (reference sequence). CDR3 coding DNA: TGTGCCAGTAGTAATGACAGGGAGAACACTGAAGCTTTCTTT. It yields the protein CASSNDRENTEAFF.

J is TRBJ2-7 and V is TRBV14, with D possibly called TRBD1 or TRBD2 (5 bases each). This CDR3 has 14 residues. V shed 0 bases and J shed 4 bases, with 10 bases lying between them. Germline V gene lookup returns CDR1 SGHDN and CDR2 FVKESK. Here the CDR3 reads CASSQDLGGYEQYF. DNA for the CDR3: TGTGCCAGCAGCCAAGATCTTGGGGGTTACGAGCAGTACTTC.

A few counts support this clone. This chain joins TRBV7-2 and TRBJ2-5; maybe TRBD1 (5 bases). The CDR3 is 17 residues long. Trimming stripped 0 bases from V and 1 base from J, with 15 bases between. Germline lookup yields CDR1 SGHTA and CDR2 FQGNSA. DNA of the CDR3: TGTGCCAGCAGCTTAGCGCTAGGGGCTACCCGCCAAGAGACCCAGTACTTC. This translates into CASSLALGATRQETQYF. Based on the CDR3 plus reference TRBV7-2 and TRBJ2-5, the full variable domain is GAGVSQSPSNKVTEKGKDVELRCDPISGHTALYWYRQSLGQGLEFLIYFQGNSAPDKSGLPSDRFSAERTGGSVSTLTIQRTQQEDSAVYLCASSLALGATRQETQYFGPGTRLLVL.

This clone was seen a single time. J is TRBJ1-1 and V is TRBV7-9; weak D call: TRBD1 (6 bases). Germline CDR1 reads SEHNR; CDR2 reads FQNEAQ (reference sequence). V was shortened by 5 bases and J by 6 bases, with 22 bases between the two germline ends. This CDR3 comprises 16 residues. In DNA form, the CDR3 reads TGTGCCAGCAGCACCCGGGATGGAGGCAGGGGCGCTGAAGCTTTCTTT. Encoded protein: CASSTRDGGRGAEAFF. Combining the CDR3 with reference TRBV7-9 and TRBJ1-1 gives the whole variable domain DTGVSQNPRHKITKRGQNVTFRCDPISEHNRLYWYRQTLGQGPEFLTYFQNEAQLEKSRLLSDRFSAERPKGSFSTLEIQRTEQGDSAMYLCASSTRDGGRGAEAFFGQGTRLTVV.

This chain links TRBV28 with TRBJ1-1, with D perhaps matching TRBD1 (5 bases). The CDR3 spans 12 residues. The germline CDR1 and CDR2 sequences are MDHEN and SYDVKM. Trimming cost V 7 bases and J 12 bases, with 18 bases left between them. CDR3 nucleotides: TGTGCCAGCATTGTCTCCGGACACCGCACTTTCTTT. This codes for CASIVSGHRTFF.

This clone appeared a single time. Written as DNA, the CDR3 is TGCGCCAGCAGCCCGTATAGCGGGGGGGCGACAGATACGCAGTATTTT. Residues: CASSPYSGGATDTQYF. The chain couples TRBV5-1 to TRBJ2-3; TRBD2 aligns across 11 bases. With V trimmed by 4 bases and J by 3 bases, 7 bases remained unmatched. The CDR3 spans 16 residues. From germline, CDR1 is SGHRS and CDR2 YFSETQ.

As DNA, the CDR3 is TGTGCCATCAGTCCGGGACCCCCTTCCTACGAGCAGTACTTC. This translates into CAISPGPPSYEQYF. The chain links TRBV10-3 to TRBJ2-7; D may correspond to TRBD1 or TRBD2 (5 bases each). Trimming took off 5 bases at V and 1 base at J, with 12 bases between the two ends. Germline V gives CDR1 ENHRY, CDR2 SYGVKD. The CDR3 contains 14 residues.

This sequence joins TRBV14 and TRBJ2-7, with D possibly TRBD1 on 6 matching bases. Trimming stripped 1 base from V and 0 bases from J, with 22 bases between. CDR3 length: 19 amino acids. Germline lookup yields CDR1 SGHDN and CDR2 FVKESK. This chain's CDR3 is CASSQVRTVYRAGSYEQYF. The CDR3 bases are TGTGCCAGCAGCCAAGTAAGGACGGTATACAGGGCTGGCTCCTACGAGCAGTACTTC.

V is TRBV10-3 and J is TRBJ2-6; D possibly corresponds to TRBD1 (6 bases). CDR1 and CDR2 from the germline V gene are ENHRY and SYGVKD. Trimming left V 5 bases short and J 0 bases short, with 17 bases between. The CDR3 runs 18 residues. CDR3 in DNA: TGTGCCATCAGTACTCTGGACAGAGACTACTCTGGGGCCAACGTCCTGACTTTC. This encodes CAISTLDRDYSGANVLTF.

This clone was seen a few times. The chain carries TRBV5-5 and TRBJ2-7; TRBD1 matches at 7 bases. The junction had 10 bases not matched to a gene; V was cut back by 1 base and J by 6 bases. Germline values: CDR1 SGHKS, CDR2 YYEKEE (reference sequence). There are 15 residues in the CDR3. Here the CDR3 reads CASSLLTTGMSEQYF. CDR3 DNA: TGTGCCAGCAGCTTGCTTACGACAGGGATGTCCGAGCAGTACTTC.

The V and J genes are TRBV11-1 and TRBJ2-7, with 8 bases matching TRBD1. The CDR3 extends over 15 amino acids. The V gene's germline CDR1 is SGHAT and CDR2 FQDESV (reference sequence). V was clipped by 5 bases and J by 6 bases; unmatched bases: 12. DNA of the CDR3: TGTGCCAGCAGCACCAGTTTCGGGACAGGTAGCGAGCAGTACTTC. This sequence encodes CASSTSFGTGSEQYF.

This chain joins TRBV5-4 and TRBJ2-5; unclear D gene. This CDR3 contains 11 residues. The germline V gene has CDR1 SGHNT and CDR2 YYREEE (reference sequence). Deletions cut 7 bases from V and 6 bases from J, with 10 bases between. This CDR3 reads CASGSQKTQYF. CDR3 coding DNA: TGTGCCAGCGGATCCCAGAAGACCCAGTACTTC.

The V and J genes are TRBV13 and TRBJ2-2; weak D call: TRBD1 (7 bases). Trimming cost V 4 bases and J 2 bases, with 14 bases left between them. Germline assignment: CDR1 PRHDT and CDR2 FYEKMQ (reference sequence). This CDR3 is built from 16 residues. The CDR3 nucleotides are TGTGCCAGCAGCTGGACAGGAGGGACTAACACCGGGGAGCTGTTTTTT. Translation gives CASSWTGGTNTGELFF.

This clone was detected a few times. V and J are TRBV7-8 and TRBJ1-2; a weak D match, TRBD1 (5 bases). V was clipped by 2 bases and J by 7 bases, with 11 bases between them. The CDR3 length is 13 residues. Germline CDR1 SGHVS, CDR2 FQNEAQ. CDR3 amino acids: CASSLKGRTGYTF. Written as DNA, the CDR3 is TGTGCCAGCAGCTTAAAGGGGAGGACTGGCTACACCTTC.

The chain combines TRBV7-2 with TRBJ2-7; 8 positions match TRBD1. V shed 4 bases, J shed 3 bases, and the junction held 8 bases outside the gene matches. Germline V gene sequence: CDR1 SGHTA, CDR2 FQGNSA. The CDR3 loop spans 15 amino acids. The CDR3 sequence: CASSSRQGILYEQYF. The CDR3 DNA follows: TGTGCCAGCAGCTCGAGACAGGGGATACTCTACGAGCAGTACTTC. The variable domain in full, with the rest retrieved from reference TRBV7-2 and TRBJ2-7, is GAGVSQSPSNKVTEKGKDVELRCDPISGHTALYWYRQSLGQGLEFLIYFQGNSAPDKSGLPSDRFSAERTGGSVSTLTIQRTQQEDSAVYLCASSSRQGILYEQYFGPGTRLTVT.

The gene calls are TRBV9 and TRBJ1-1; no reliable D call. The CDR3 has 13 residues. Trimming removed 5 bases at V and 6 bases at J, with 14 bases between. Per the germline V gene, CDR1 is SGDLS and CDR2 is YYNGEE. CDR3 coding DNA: TGTGCCAGCAGTGGAGGCGAATCGGCTGAAGCTTTCTTT. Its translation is CASSGGESAEAFF.